One T cell receptor beta chain is described in this entry. Its antigen is as yet unknown. The protocol was immunoSEQ multiplex PCR, while the TCRdb copy is restricted to in-frame clones and leaves out a portion. Found here are about 1 million clones, approximately 76% of them singletons; the top ten hold about 1.5%. The data belong to a study of shared clonotypes between healthy human individuals. On the study more broadly: For every donor, three CD4 naive, three CD4 memory, two CD8 naive and one CD8 memory plates were used.

The donors were all Caucasian adults (living in Nashville, Tennessee). Overall study findings and caveats: Roughly 5% of naive CD4 clonotypes were common to a handful of donors. Sequencing depth was predicted to influence how clonotypes are shared among donors.

Germline-derived CDR1 and CDR2 are MNHEY and SVGAGI. V gave up 0 bases and J gave up 7 bases, with 9 bases separating them. The CDR3 covers 13 residues. The TCR originated in a man younger than 35 in good health. The sample was memory CD4+ T cells sorted from blood. Subset in this sample: CD45RA-negative fraction. V usage is TRBV6-5 and J usage is TRBJ1-1; D is unresolved. This CDR3 reads CASSYSVGLEAFF. CDR3 in DNA: TGTGCCAGCAGTTACTCGGTCGGACTTGAAGCTTTCTTT.